The text below deals with one T cell receptor beta chain. Antigen specificity is unknown. The V end lost 0 bases, the J end lost 0 bases, and 10 bases lay between the germline ends. CDR3 size: 16 residues. CDR1 SGDLS and CDR2 YYNGEE come from the germline V gene. Time point given: after neoadjuvant nivolumab, at surgical resection. Blood cells were analyzed directly, without culture or expansion. The sample originates from a study of neoadjuvant anti-PD-1 for oral cavity cancer. Study overall: Most patients had three to four biweekly doses of 3 mg/kg nivolumab before resection. Study-wide points: TCR analyses covered only a few patients per response group. PBMC Gini-index clonality exceeded responders' in non-responders post-nivolumab.

The data were produced by immunoSEQ multiplex PCR, yet TCRdb's version contains in-frame clones alone and is incomplete. This table holds 13,000 to 15,000 clones, 65% to 75% found once. The sample was PBMCs, taken after nivolumab (anti-PD-1) treatment. The TCR comes from a person aged 35-79 years with oral cavity squamous cell carcinoma. The gene calls are TRBV9 and TRBJ1-3; D not resolved. The CDR3 nucleotides read TGTGCCAGCAGCGTAGACGGGCCGAACTCTGGAAACACCATATATTTT. The encoded protein is CASSVDGPNSGNTIYF.